Included here is one T cell receptor beta chain sequence, with context. This sample is part of a study of blood T cell repertoires in COVID-19. Overall study: Researchers got acute and convalescent COVID-19 samples from the United States, Italy and Spain. T cells, B-cell-depleted T cells, or PBMCs provided the cDNA or gDNA that served as material.

CDR1 SNHLY and CDR2 FYNNEI come from the germline V gene. The ends lost 8 bases at V and 2 bases at J; junction bases unmatched: 9. CDR3 length equals 14 residues. Per the original methods: The authors estimated nucleated cell counts from reference gene primer amplification. Data came from immunoSEQ multiplex PCR; TCRdb stores just in-frame clones and leaves some out. The D gene and trimming were derived from the DNA, and the V and J assignments and clone size from that table. The table lists over 120,000 clones, around nine tenths of them singletons, with over 2.5% in the top ten. This receptor was taken from a man in his 60s with active or convalescent COVID-19. The chain recombines TRBV2 with TRBJ2-7; 7 nucleotides align to TRBD2. The sample comprised peripheral blood. CDR3 protein: CASRQPSGTYEQYF. Written as DNA, the CDR3 is TGTGCCAGCCGGCAGCCTAGCGGTACCTACGAGCAGTACTTC.